This TCR beta chain was found in a study of blood T cell repertoires in COVID-19. The V segment lost 4 bases and the J segment 5 bases; nucleotides outside the gene matches: 4. CDR3 size: 13 residues. CDR1 is SGHRS, CDR2 YFSETQ, per germline. Here immunoSEQ multiplex PCR was the method, and the copy in TCRdb shows in-frame clones only, minus some. Of 200,000 to 250,000 clones listed, approximately 78% were seen once; the top ten hold about 9%. This TCR was sampled from a man aged 35 to 55 who had recovered from COVID-19. Sequenced sample: PBMCs or T cells enriched from blood (not recorded which). This rearrangement joins TRBV5-1 to TRBJ1-2; 8 bases align to TRBD1. In DNA, the CDR3 is TGCGCCAGCAGCCCGACAGGGGAGTATGGCTACACCTTC. Its protein is CASSPTGEYGYTF. Full variable domain (outside the CDR3, taken from reference TRBV5-1 and TRBJ1-2): KAGVTQTPRYLIKTRGQQVTLSCSPISGHRSVSWYQQTPGQGLQFLFEYFSETQRNKGNFPGRFSGRQFSNSRSEMNVSTLELGDSALYLCASSPTGEYGYTFGSGTRLTVV.